The 26 T cell receptor beta chains presented below share a single source sample, sequenced in a study of identical twins. TCRdb re-analysed the 5' RACE reads in MiXCR, keeping a single row per CDR3 protein. The repertoire has hundreds of thousands of distinct CDR3 sequences, less than 7% of them found once; the top ten carry around 2%. The sequenced material came from naive T cells sorted from blood. The receptors here all came from a man between 18 and 29 years old in good health.

Concerning this clonotype: A much larger clone differs by one base, so this may be a read error. This chain connects TRBV25-1 to TRBJ2-1; TRBD2 agrees at 10 bases. V gave up 7 bases and J gave up 8 bases; unmatched junction bases: 2. The CDR3 has 12 amino acids. Germline CDR1 is MGHDK and CDR2 is SYGVNS. CDR3 nucleotide sequence: TGTGCCAGCACAGCGGGAGGGTATGAGCAGTTCTTC. This gives the protein CASTAGGYEQFF.

This CDR3 is CASSPLRGGQETQYF. CDR3 DNA sequence: TGTGCCAGCAGCCCACTCCGCGGGGGACAAGAGACCCAGTACTTC. The chain has TRBV9 and TRBJ2-5; 7 nucleotides line up with TRBD2. Germline CDR1 SGDLS, CDR2 YYNGEE. The CDR3 runs 15 residues. V lost 4 bases and J lost 2; bases outside the gene matches: 8.

This chain links TRBV11-2 with TRBJ2-2, with D perhaps TRBD2 (6 bases). V gave up 2 bases and J gave up 5 bases, with 15 bases separating them. Germline V gives CDR1 SGHAT, CDR2 FQNNGV. This CDR3 region has 16 residues. Here the CDR3 DNA reads TGTGCCAGCAGCTTATGGGGGGTGAGGCAGACCGGGGAGCTGTTTTTT. This codes for CASSLWGVRQTGELFF. Using reference TRBV11-2 and TRBJ2-2 for the parts outside the CDR3, the full variable domain is EAGVAQSPRYKIIEKRQSVAFWCNPISGHATLYWYQQILGQGPKLLIQFQNNGVVDDSQLPKDRFSAERLKGVDSTLKIQPAKLEDSAVYLCASSLWGVRQTGELFFGEGSRLTVL.

In this sample, this clonotype turned up many times. The chain joins TRBV6-5 to TRBJ2-2; possibly TRBD1 for D (6 bases). CDR1 is MNHEY and CDR2 is SVGAGI in the germline V gene. The germline V and J ends were trimmed by 1 base and 6 bases, with 9 bases remaining between them. The CDR3 has 14 amino acids. CDR3 loop: CASSYWQGPGELFF. The DNA of the CDR3 is TGTGCCAGCAGTTACTGGCAGGGGCCCGGGGAGCTGTTTTTT.

V usage is TRBV3-1 and J usage is TRBJ1-1, with TRBD1 matching 7 bases. The CDR3 loop spans 15 amino acids. Germline loops: CDR1 LGHDT, CDR2 YNNKEL (reference sequence). After removal of 4 bases from V and 1 base from J, the junction contained 6 bases not matched to a gene. The CDR3 reads CASSPTGVGNTEAFF. The CDR3 nucleotides read TGTGCCAGCAGCCCAACAGGGGTCGGGAACACTGAAGCTTTCTTT.

The V and J genes are TRBV6-2 or TRBV6-3 and TRBJ2-1, with D possibly called TRBD1 or TRBD2 (5 bases each). There are 16 residues in the CDR3. V was cut by 0 bases and J by 8 bases, with 17 bases left in between. Per germline, CDR1 MNHEY and CDR2 SVGEGT. The CDR3 region is CASSYSRDAPFHEQFF. CDR3 DNA sequence: TGTGCCAGCAGTTACTCGAGGGACGCCCCTTTTCATGAGCAGTTCTTC.

This clonotype occurred many times. DNA for the CDR3: TGTGCCAGCACCCTCGACCCCCCTCGGGGGACTGAAGCTTTCTTT. Residues: CASTLDPPRGTEAFF. The chain combines TRBV11-2 with TRBJ1-1; possibly TRBD1 for D (5 bases). The CDR3 has 15 amino acids. From germline, CDR1 is SGHAT and CDR2 FQNNGV. Between the trimmed V and J ends, which lost 7 bases and 5 bases, there was a span of 20 bases.

This clonotype was counted many times. The chain combines TRBV7-2 with TRBJ2-3; 10 nucleotides agree with TRBD1. This CDR3 spans 14 amino acids. The V gene's germline CDR1 is SGHTA and CDR2 FQGNSA. With 5 bases clipped from V and 6 bases from J, the junction kept 5 bases outside the gene matches. CDR3 amino acids: CASSPRTGGDTQYF. CDR3 DNA: TGTGCCAGCAGCCCACGGACAGGGGGGGATACGCAGTATTTT.

This clonotype has at least ten counts. The V gene is TRBV4-2, the J gene TRBJ2-2; TRBD1 matches 11 bases. Germline trimming cut 2 bases from V and 4 bases from J; bases unmatched to any gene: 3. Germline V gene lookup returns CDR1 LGHNA and CDR2 YNFKEQ. The CDR3 is 16 amino acids. CDR3 in amino acids: CASSQSGTGGTGELFF. The CDR3, as DNA: TGTGCCAGCAGCCAATCCGGGACAGGGGGCACCGGGGAGCTGTTTTTT.

The table lists this clonotype with many counts. The gene calls are TRBV2 and TRBJ1-6, with a possible D match to TRBD1 (5 bases). The V gene lost 10 bases and the J gene lost 9 bases, with 16 bases spanning the gap. Germline V gene sequence: CDR1 SNHLY, CDR2 FYNNEI. The CDR3 has 13 amino acids. The CDR3 nucleotides are TGTGCCACTGGGACCCCCCCTGGTTCACCCCTCCACTTT. Its translation: CATGTPPGSPLHF.

This clonotype was recorded many times. The rearrangement uses TRBV6-5 and TRBJ2-3; D might be TRBD1 (6 bases). Germline V gene data show CDR1 as MNHEY and CDR2 as SVGAGI. The V gene lost 10 bases and the J gene lost 6 bases, with 14 bases spanning the gap. The CDR3 totals 12 residues. Written as DNA, the CDR3 is TGTGCCATTGGACAGTTTGGCGATACGCAGTATTTT. It yields the protein CAIGQFGDTQYF.

The gene calls are TRBV7-2 and TRBJ2-7, with 11 bases identical to TRBD2. The V and J ends lost 4 bases and 6 bases, in that order; junction bases with no gene match: 8. The germline V gene encodes CDR1 SGHTA and CDR2 FQGNSA. CDR3 length equals 15 residues. CDR3 nucleotides: TGTGCCAGCAGCTCGAGCCGGCTAGCGGGAGGCGAGCAGTACTTC. The encoded protein is CASSSSRLAGGEQYF.

This clonotype was seen a few times. This chain connects TRBV27 to TRBJ2-3; D call uncertain. The V end was cut by 4 bases, the J end by 0 bases, with 14 bases between. This CDR3 is built from 16 residues. CDR1 and CDR2 from the germline V gene are MNHEY and SMNVEV (reference sequence). The CDR3 bases are TGTGCCAGCAGTTCCGGCCAGATTTTTAGCACAGATACGCAGTATTTT. This encodes CASSSGQIFSTDTQYF.

J is TRBJ2-2 and V is TRBV24-1; TRBD1 matches at 8 bases. Germline CDR1 and CDR2: KGHDR and SFDVKD. Germline trimming cut 4 bases from V and 3 bases from J; bases unmatched to any gene: 6. The CDR3 spans 16 residues. The CDR3 DNA sequence: TGTGCCACCAGTGACCTCGGACAGGGCGACACCGGGGAGCTGTTTTTT. Translating it yields CATSDLGQGDTGELFF.

This clonotype has more than one count but fewer than ten. The chain uses TRBV28 and TRBJ1-2; D may be TRBD1 (5 bases). The CDR3 is 13 residues long. Germline lookup yields CDR1 MDHEN and CDR2 SYDVKM. With 5 bases removed from V and 4 bases from J, the gap between germline ends came to 11 bases. CDR3 DNA sequence: TGTGCCAGCAGTCCAGGGAAGACCTATGGCTACACCTTC. It codes for CASSPGKTYGYTF.

The table lists this clonotype with many counts. In DNA, the CDR3 is TGTGCCAGCAGCCGCCTGTTGACAGGAGACACTGAAGCTTTCTTT. Its translation is CASSRLLTGDTEAFF. The chain couples TRBV6-2 or TRBV6-3 to TRBJ1-1, with D possibly being TRBD1 (6 bases). Trimming stripped 6 bases from V and 3 bases from J, with 17 bases between. This CDR3 comprises 15 residues. Per the germline V gene, CDR1 is MNHEY and CDR2 is SVGEGT.

This clonotype was recorded many times. The rearrangement joins TRBV6-1 to TRBJ2-3; D not certain. CDR1 and CDR2 from the germline V gene are MNHNS and SASEGT. This CDR3 has 15 residues. Deletions cut 7 bases from V and 6 bases from J, with 20 bases between. The CDR3: CASTYRPHFPDTQYF. The CDR3 DNA follows: TGTGCCAGCACCTATCGCCCCCATTTCCCCGATACGCAGTATTTT.

This clonotype was observed many times. The chain is built from TRBV12-3 or TRBV12-4 and TRBJ2-1; 11 positions match TRBD2. The CDR3 covers 14 residues. Unmatched junction bases numbered 5, after V lost 5 bases and J lost 8 bases. For the CDR3, the DNA is TGTGCCAGCAGTCGGACTAGCGGGTTCGATGAGCAGTTCTTC. It specifies CASSRTSGFDEQFF.

This chain connects TRBV2 to TRBJ1-1, with a possible D match to TRBD1 (5 bases). The length of the CDR3 is 14 residues. V lost 6 bases and J lost 1, with 12 bases in between. Germline V lookup: CDR1 SNHLY, CDR2 FYNNEI. The CDR3 region is CASRLGGWNTEAFF. CDR3 DNA sequence: TGTGCCAGCAGATTGGGGGGTTGGAACACTGAAGCTTTCTTT.

Only a few counts were recorded for this clonotype. CDR3 residues: CATSSGGYEQYV. The CDR3 bases are TGTGCCACTTCCTCGGGTGGCTACGAGCAGTACGTC. The V and J genes are TRBV10-3 and TRBJ2-7; D unclear. V shed 10 bases and J shed 3 bases, with 13 bases lying between them. CDR1 ENHRY and CDR2 SYGVKD come from the germline V gene. This CDR3 is 12 amino acids long.

CDR3 coding DNA: TGTGCCAGCAGCTGGACCTCCGGGGGGACGCAGTACTTC. It encodes CASSWTSGGTQYF. The gene calls are TRBV6-2 or TRBV6-3 and TRBJ2-7; 7 bases fit TRBD2. This CDR3 region has 13 residues. Unmatched junction bases numbered 11, after V lost 6 bases and J lost 9 bases. Germline V gene lookup returns CDR1 MNHEY and CDR2 SVGEGT.

This clonotype was recorded many times. The chain couples TRBV12-3 or TRBV12-4 to TRBJ2-6, with D unclear. The CDR3 is 14 amino acids. The V and J ends lost 8 bases and 0 bases respectively, with 8 bases between them. CDR3 bases: TGTGCCAGCCTTTCGTTCTCTGGGGCCAACGTCCTGACTTTC. Translation: CASLSFSGANVLTF.

This clonotype was recorded at least ten times. The chain uses TRBV4-2 and TRBJ2-3; D is undetermined. This CDR3 region has 17 residues. Germline V gene sequence: CDR1 LGHNA, CDR2 YNFKEQ. Trimming removed 0 bases from V and 0 bases from J, with 13 bases in between. CDR3 amino acids: CASSQEDMRSSTDTQYF. The CDR3 DNA is TGTGCCAGCAGCCAAGAAGACATGCGATCTAGCACAGATACGCAGTATTTT.

There are many counts of this clonotype. The J gene is TRBJ2-1, the V gene TRBV25-1, with D unresolved. Germline CDR1 and CDR2: MGHDK and SYGVNS. The CDR3 has 12 amino acids. V shed 3 bases and J shed 5 bases, with 5 bases lying between them. The CDR3 protein is CASSERNNEQFF. For the CDR3, the DNA is TGTGCCAGCAGTGAGAGAAACAATGAGCAGTTCTTC.

Ten or more counts support this clonotype. The V and J genes are TRBV12-3 or TRBV12-4 and TRBJ2-4; TRBD2 is a possible D gene (5 bases). The CDR3 extends over 13 amino acids. V lost 1 base to trimming and J lost 7 bases, with 8 bases between them. The CDR3 here is CASSLGGANIQYF. The CDR3, as DNA: TGTGCCAGCAGTTTAGGGGGAGCGAACATTCAGTACTTC.

This clonotype was counted many times. V usage is TRBV6-2 or TRBV6-3 and J usage is TRBJ2-7; weak D call: TRBD1 (6 bases). V shed 7 bases and J shed 3 bases, with 16 bases lying between them. This CDR3 region has 14 residues. Germline CDR1 MNHEY, CDR2 SVGEGT. The CDR3 bases are TGTGCCAGCACCCTGAACCTCAGGGGCTACGAGCAGTACTTC. It codes for CASTLNLRGYEQYF.